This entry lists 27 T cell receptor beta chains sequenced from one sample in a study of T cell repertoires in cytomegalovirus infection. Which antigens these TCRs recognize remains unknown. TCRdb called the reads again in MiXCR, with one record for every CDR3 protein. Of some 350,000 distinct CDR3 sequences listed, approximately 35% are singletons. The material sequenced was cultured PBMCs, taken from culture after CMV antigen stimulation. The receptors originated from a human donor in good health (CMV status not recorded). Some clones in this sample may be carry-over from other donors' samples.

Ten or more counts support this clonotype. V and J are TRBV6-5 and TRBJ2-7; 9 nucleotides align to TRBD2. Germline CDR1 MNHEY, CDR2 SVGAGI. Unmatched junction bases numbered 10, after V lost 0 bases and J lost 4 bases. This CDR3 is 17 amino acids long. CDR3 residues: CASSYSPPSGIKYEQYF. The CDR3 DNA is TGTGCCAGCAGTTACTCCCCCCCTAGCGGGATTAAGTACGAGCAGTACTTC.

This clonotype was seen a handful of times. CDR3 sequence reads: CASSPPGQLSGYTF. CDR3 coding DNA: TGTGCCAGCAGTCCTCCGGGACAGCTGAGTGGCTACACCTTC. The chain carries TRBV12-3 or TRBV12-4 and TRBJ1-2; 7 bases fit TRBD1. The CDR3 has 14 residues. V lost 5 bases and J lost 7; bases outside the gene matches: 10.

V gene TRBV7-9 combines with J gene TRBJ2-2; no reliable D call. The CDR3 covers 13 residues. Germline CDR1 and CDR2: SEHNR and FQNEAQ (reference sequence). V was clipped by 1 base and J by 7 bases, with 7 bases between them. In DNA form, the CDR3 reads TGTGCCAGCAGCTTAGTGACCGTCGGGGAGCTGTTTTTT. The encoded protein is CASSLVTVGELFF.

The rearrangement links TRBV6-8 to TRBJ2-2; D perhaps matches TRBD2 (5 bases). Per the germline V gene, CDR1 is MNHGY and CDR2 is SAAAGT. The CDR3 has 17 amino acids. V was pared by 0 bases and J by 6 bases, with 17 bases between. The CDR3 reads CASSYSRERGYAGELFF. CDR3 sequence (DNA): TGTGCCAGCAGTTACTCTAGGGAGAGAGGGTATGCCGGGGAGCTGTTTTTT.

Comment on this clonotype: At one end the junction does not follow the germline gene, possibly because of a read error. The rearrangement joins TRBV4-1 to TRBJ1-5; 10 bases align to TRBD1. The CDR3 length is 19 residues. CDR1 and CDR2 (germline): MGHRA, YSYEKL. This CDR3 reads CASSQDATSGTGVRQPQHF. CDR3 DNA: TGTGCCAGCAGCCAAGATGCAACCTCCGGGACAGGGGTGCGGCAGCCCCAGCATTTT.

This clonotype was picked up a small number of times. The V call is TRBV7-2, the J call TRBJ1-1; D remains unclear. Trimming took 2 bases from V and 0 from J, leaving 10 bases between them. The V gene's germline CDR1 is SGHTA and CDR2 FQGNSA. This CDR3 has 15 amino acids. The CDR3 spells CASSLIGSMNTEAFF. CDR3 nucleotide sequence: TGTGCCAGCAGCTTAATAGGAAGCATGAACACTGAAGCTTTCTTT.

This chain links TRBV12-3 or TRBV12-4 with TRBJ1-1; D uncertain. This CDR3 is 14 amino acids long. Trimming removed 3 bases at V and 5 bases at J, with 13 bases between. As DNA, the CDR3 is TGTGCCAGCAGTTTTACCCCCCCGGGGACTGAAGCTTTCTTT. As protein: CASSFTPPGTEAFF.

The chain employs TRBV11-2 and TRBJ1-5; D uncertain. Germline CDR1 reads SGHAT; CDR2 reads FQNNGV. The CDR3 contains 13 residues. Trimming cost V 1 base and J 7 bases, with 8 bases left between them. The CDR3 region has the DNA TGTGCCAGCAGCTTAGGACTTAGCCAGCCCCAGCATTTT. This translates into CASSLGLSQPQHF.

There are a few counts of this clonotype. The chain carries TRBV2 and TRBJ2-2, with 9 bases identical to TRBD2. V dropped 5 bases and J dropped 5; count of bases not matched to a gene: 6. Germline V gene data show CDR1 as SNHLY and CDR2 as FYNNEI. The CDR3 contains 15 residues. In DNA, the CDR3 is TGTGCCAGCAGTATTAGCGGGAGAAGGACCGGGGAGCTGTTTTTT. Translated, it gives CASSISGRRTGELFF.

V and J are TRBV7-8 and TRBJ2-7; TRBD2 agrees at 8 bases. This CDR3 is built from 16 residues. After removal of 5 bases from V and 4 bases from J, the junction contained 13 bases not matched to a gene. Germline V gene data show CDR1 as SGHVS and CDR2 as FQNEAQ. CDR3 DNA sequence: TGTGCCAGCAGCGCCCTCGCCCTAGCGGGTTATTACGAGCAGTACTTC. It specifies CASSALALAGYYEQYF.

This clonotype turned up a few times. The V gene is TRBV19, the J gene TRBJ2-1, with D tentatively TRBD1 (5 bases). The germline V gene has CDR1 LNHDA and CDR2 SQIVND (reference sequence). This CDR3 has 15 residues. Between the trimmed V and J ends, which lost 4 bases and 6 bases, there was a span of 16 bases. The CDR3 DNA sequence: TGTGCCAGTAGTAGGGGCCTAAGGGCGAGCAATGAGCAGTTCTTC. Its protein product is CASSRGLRASNEQFF.

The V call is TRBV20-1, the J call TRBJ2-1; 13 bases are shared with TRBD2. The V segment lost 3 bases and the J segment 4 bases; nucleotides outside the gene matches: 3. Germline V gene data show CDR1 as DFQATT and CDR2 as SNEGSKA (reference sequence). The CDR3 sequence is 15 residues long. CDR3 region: CSASQGLAGYNEQFF. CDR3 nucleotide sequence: TGCAGTGCTAGCCAGGGACTAGCGGGATACAATGAGCAGTTCTTC.

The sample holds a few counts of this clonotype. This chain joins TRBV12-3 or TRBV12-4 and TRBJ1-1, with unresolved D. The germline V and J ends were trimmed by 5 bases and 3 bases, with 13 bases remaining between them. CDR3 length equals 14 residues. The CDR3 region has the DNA TGTGCCAGCAGTACCGGCAGGTCGGACACTGAAGCTTTCTTT. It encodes CASSTGRSDTEAFF.

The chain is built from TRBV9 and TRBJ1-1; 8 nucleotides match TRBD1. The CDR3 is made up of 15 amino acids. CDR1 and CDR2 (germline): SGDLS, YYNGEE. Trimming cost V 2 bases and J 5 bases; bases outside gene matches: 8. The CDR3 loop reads CASSVAGGYTTEAFF. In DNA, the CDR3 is TGTGCCAGCAGCGTTGCAGGGGGCTATACTACTGAAGCTTTCTTT.

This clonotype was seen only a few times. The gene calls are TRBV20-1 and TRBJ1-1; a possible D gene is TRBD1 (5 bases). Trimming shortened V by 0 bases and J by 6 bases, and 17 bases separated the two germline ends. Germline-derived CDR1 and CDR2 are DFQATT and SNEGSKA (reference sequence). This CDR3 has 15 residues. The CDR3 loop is CSARDRKGRRSEAFF. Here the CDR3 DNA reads TGCAGTGCTAGAGATAGGAAGGGGCGAAGGTCTGAAGCTTTCTTT.

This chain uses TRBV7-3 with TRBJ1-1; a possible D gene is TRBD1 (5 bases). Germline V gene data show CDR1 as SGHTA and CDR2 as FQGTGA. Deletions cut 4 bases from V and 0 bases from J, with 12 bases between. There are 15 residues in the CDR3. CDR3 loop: CASSSGRGMNTEAFF. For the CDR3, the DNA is TGTGCCAGCAGCTCGGGGCGGGGAATGAACACTGAAGCTTTCTTT. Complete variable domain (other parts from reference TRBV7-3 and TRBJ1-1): GAGVSQTPSNKVTEKGKYVELRCDPISGHTALYWYRQSLGQGPEFLIYFQGTGAADDSGLPNDRFFAVRPEGSVSTLKIQRTERGDSAVYLCASSSGRGMNTEAFFGQGTRLTVV.

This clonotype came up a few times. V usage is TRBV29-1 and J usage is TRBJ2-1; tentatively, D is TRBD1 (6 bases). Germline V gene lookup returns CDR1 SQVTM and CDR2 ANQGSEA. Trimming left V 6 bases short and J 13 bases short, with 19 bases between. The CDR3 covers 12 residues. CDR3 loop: CSVLSQGLEQFF. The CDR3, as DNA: TGCAGCGTCCTTTCACAGGGCCTAGAACAGTTCTTC.

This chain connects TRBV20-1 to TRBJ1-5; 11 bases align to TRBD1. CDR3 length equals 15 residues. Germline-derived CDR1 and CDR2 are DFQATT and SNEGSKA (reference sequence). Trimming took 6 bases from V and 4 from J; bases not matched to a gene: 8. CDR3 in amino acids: CSATPGTGGNQPQHF. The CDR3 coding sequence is TGCAGTGCCACCCCCGGGACAGGGGGAAATCAGCCCCAGCATTTT.

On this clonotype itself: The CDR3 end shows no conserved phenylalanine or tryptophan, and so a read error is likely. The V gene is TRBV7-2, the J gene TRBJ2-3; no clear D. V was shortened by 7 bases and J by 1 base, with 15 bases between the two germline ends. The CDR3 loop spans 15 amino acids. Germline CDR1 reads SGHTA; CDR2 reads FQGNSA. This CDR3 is CASTLSASGTDTQYL. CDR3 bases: TGTGCCAGCACCTTGTCGGCGTCGGGCACAGATACGCAGTATCTT.

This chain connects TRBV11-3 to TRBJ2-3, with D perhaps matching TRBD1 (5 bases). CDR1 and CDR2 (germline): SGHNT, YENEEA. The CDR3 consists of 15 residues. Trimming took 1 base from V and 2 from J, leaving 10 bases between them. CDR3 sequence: CASSLGQPPTDTQYF. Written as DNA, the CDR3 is TGTGCCAGCAGCTTAGGACAGCCACCCACAGATACGCAGTATTTT.

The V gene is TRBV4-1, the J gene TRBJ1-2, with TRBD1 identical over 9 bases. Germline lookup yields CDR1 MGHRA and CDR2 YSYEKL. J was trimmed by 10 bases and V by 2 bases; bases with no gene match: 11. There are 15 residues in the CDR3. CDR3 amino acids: CASSQPSTGGTDYTF. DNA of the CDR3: TGCGCCAGCAGCCAACCGTCGACAGGGGGTACAGACTACACCTTC.

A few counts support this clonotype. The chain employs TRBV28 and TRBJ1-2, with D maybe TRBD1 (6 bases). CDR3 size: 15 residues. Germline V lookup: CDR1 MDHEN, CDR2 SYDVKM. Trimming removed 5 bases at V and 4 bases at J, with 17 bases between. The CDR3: CASSSGQGFGYGYTF. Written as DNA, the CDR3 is TGTGCCAGCAGTAGCGGGCAGGGGTTCGGCTATGGCTACACCTTC.

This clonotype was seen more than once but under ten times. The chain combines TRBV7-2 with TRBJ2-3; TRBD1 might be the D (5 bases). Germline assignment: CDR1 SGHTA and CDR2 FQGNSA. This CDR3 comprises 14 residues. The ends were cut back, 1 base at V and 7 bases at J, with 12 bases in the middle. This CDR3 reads CASSLERTPNTQYF. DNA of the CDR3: TGTGCCAGCAGCTTAGAAAGGACACCAAATACGCAGTATTTT.

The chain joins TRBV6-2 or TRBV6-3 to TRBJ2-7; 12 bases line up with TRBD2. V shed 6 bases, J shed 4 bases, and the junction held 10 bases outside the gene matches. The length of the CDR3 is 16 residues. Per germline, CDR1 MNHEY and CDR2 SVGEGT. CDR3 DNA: TGTGCCAGCAGGCCTCCCGGACTAGCGGGATGGTACGAGCAGTACTTC. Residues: CASRPPGLAGWYEQYF.

The CDR3 sequence: CASSEYRDSYEKLFF. In DNA, the CDR3 is TGTGCCAGCAGTGAGTATAGGGACAGCTATGAAAAACTGTTTTTT. The chain recombines TRBV25-1 with TRBJ1-4; 7 bases agree with TRBD1. CDR3 length: 15 amino acids. Germline CDR1 is MGHDK and CDR2 is SYGVNS. With V trimmed by 3 bases and J by 6 bases, 7 bases remained unmatched.

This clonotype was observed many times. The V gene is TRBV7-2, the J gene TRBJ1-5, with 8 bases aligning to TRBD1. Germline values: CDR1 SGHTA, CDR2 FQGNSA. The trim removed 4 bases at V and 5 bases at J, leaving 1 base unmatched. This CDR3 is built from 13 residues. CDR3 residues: CASSYRGDQPQHF. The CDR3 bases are TGTGCCAGCAGCTACAGGGGGGATCAGCCCCAGCATTTT. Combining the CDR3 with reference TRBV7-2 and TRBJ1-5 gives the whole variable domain GAGVSQSPSNKVTEKGKDVELRCDPISGHTALYWYRQSLGQGLEFLIYFQGNSAPDKSGLPSDRFSAERTGGSVSTLTIQRTQQEDSAVYLCASSYRGDQPQHFGDGTRLSIL.

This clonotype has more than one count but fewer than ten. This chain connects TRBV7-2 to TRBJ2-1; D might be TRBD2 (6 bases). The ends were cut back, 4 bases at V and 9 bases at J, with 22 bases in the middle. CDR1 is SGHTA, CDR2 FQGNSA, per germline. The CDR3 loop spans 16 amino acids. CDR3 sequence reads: CASSYSGTALRAEQFF. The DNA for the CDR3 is TGTGCCAGCAGCTACTCCGGGACTGCACTTAGGGCTGAGCAGTTCTTC.